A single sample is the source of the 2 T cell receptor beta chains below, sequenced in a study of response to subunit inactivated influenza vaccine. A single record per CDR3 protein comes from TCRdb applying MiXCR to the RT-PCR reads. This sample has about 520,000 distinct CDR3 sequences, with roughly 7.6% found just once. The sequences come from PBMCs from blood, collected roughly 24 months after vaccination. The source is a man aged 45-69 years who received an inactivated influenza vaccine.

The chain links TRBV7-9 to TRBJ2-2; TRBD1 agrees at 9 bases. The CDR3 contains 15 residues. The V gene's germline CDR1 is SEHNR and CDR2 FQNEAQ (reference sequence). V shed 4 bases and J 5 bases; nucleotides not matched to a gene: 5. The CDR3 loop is CASSSDRGRTGELFF. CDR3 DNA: TGTGCCAGCAGCTCAGACAGGGGGAGGACCGGGGAGCTGTTTTTT.

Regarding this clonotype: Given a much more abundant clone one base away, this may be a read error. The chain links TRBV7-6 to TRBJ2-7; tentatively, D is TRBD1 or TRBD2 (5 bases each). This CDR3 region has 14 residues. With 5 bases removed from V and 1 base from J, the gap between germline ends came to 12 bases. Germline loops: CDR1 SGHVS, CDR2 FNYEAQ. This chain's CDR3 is CASSTRDGSYEQYF. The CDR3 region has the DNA TGTGCCAGCAGCACCCGGGACGGATCCTACGAGCAGTACTTC.